This T cell receptor (beta chain) was captured by sequencing in a study of T cells after yellow fever vaccination. At the level of the study: Those fractions that held only low numbers of cells were prepared using the SMART-Seq v4 Ultra Low Input RNA kit.

Between the trimmed V and J ends, which lost 9 bases and 0 bases, there was a span of 15 bases. Germline loops: CDR1 LNHNV, CDR2 YYDKDF (reference sequence). CDR3 length equals 16 residues. A single record per CDR3 protein comes from TCRdb applying MiXCR to the 5' RACE reads. The top ten hold less than 20% of the sample, which has about 510,000 distinct CDR3 sequences, roughly 22% seen once. The sequence derives from a man aged 18 to 29 who received the YFV17D yellow fever vaccine. The chain couples TRBV15 to TRBJ1-6; D is unclear. Sequences were derived from PBMCs, sampled approximately 22 days after the first yellow fever vaccination. The CDR3 DNA is TGTGCCACTGCAAACGGGGAAAGCTCCTATAATTCACCCCTCCACTTT. Translation gives CATANGESSYNSPLHF.